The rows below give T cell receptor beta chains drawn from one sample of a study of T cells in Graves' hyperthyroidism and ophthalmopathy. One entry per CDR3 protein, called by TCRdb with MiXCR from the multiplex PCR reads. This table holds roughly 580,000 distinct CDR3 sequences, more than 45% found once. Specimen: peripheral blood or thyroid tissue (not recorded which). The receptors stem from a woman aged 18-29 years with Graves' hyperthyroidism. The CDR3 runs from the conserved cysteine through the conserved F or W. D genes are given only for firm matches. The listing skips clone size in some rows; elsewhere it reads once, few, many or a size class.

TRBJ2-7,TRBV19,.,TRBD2,CASSTRDYLYEQYF,TGTGCCAGTAGTACCCGGGACTACTTATACGAGCAGTACTTC
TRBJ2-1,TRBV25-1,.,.,CASSYVDEQFF,TGCGCCAGCAGCTATGTAGATGAGCAGTTCTTC
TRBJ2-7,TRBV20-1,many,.,CSARDGRAYEQYF,TGCAGTGCTAGAGATGGGCGGGCGTACGAGCAGTACTTC
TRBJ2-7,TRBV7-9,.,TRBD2,CASSFVTGTSGYEQYF,TGTGCCAGCAGCTTCGTAACCGGGACTAGCGGTTACGAGCAGTACTTC
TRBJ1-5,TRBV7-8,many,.,CASSFFNQPQHF,TGTGCCAGCAGCTTTTTCAATCAGCCCCAGCATTTT
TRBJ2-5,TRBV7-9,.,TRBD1,CASSLVLTGDGETQYF,TGTGCCAGCAGCTTAGTCCTGACAGGGGATGGGGAGACCCAGTACTTC
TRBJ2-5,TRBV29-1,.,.,CSQEPGQETQYF,TGCAGCCAAGAACCCGGGCAAGAGACCCAGTACTTC
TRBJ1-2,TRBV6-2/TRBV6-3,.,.,CASSYRAAVGYGYTF,TGTGCCAGCAGTTACCGGGCAGCGGTTGGCTATGGCTACACCTTC
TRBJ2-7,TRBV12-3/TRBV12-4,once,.,CASRGPTLEQYF,TGCGCCAGCAGGGGTCCGACCCTCGAGCAGTACTTC
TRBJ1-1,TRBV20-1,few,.,CSARGGLNTEAFF,TGCAGTGCTAGAGGGGGGTTGAACACTGAAGCTTTCTTT
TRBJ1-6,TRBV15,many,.,CATSRGKNSPLHF,TGTGCCACCAGCAGAGGGAAAAATTCACCCCTCCACTTT
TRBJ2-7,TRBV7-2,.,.,CASSFAENYEQYF,TGTGCCAGCAGCTTCGCAGAGAACTACGAGCAGTACTTC
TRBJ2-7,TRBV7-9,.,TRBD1,CASSYGTESSYEQYF,TGTGCCAGCAGTTACGGGACAGAGAGCTCCTACGAGCAGTACTTC